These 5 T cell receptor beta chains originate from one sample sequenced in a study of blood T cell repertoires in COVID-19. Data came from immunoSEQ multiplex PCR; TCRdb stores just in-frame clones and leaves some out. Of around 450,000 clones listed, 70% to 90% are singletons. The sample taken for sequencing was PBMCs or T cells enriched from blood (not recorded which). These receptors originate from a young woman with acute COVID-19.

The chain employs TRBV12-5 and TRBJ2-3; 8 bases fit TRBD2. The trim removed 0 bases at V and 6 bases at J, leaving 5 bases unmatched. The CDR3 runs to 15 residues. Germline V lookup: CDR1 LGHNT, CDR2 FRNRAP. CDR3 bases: TGTGCTAGTGGTTTGGTATCGGGAGGGTTGGATACGCAGTATTTT. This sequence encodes CASGLVSGGLDTQYF.

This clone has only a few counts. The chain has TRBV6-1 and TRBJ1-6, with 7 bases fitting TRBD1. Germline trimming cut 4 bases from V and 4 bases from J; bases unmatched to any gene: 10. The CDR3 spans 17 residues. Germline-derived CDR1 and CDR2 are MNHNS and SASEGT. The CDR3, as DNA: TGTGCCAGCAGTGCTGAAGGTCCGGGACAGTATAATTCACCCCTCCACTTT. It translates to CASSAEGPGQYNSPLHF.

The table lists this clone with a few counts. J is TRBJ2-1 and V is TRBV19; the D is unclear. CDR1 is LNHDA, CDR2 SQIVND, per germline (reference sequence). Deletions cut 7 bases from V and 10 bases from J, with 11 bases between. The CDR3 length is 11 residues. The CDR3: CASTHAGEQFF. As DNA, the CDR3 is TGTGCCAGTACCCATGCCGGGGAGCAGTTCTTC.

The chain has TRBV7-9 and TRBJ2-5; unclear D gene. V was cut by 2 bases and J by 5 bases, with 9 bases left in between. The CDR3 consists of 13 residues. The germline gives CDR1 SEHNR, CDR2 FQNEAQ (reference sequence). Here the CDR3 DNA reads TGTGCCAGCAGCTTAAATGGGCGTGAGACCCAGTACTTC. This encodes CASSLNGRETQYF. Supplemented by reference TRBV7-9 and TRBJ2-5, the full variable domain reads DTGVSQNPRHKITKRGQNVTFRCDPISEHNRLYWYRQTLGQGPEFLTYFQNEAQLEKSRLLSDRFSAERPKGSFSTLEIQRTEQGDSAMYLCASSLNGRETQYFGPGTRLLVL.

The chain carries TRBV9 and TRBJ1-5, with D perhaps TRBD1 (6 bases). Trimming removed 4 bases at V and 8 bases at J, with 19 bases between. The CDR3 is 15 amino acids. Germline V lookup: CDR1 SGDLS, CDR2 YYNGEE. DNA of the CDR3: TGTGCCAGCAGCAAGGGGGACCCCCAAGTAGAGCCCCAGCATTTT. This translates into CASSKGDPQVEPQHF.